This T cell receptor (beta chain) was documented in a study of monozygotic twins with inflammatory bowel disease. CDR3 size: 16 residues. Germline CDR1 reads KGHDR; CDR2 reads SFDVKD. Total RNA, at roughly 3.5 ug, went into every TCR library. UMIs containing a 6-nucleotide sample barcode were added via template switching. TCRdb re-called the 5' RACE reads; every CDR3 protein appears as one record, without DNA. Found here are approximately 400,000 distinct CDR3 sequences; the top ten clones hold 2% to 3%. Total RNA from whole blood was isolated with no T cell sorting. Input material: blood. The TCR sequence derives from a human donor with ulcerative colitis or Crohn's disease, or a healthy co-twin of an affected twin (not recorded which). The chain carries TRBV24-1 and TRBJ2-2; TCRdb picks TRBD1, but there is no DNA to check that call. The CDR3 sequence is CATSDPGTGNTGELFF.